The clone carrying this T cell receptor (beta chain) has only a few counts. TCRdb analysed the 5' RACE reads with MiXCR anew, one entry per CDR3 protein. The sample comprises a few hundred thousand distinct CDR3 sequences, more than 9% of which are singletons, and roughly a fifth rests with the top ten. This specimen belongs to a study of CD8 T cells in ankylosing spondylitis. The CDR3 runs to 12 residues. Trimming took 4 bases from V and 4 from J, leaving 7 bases between them. Per germline, CDR1 LGHDT and CDR2 YNNKEL (reference sequence). Sample: blood, either unsorted or a sorted T cell fraction (not recorded which). The chain joins TRBV3-1 to TRBJ1-2; D uncertain. The TCR was taken from a male donor with ankylosing spondylitis or in good health (not recorded which). The CDR3 loop is CASSRPTYGYTF. The CDR3 DNA reads TGTGCCAGCAGCCGGCCGACCTATGGCTACACCTTC.